At least ten counts were recorded for the clone carrying this T cell receptor (beta chain). Germline V gene lookup returns CDR1 SNHLY and CDR2 FYNNEI. V lost 6 bases, J lost 8 bases, and 7 bases lay in between. There are 10 residues in the CDR3. This sample is part of a study of regulatory T cells in long-lasting Graves disease. As for time point: newly diagnosed GD, antithyroid drugs for less than 3 months. RNA from PBMCs was the source of the TCR library. EDTA tubes held roughly 9 milliliters of peripheral blood from each patient. Building of the TCR beta libraries involved iRepertoire HTBI primers and Arm-PCR of CDR3 regions. A single record per CDR3 protein comes from TCRdb applying MiXCR to the multiplex PCR reads. The table lists some 200,000 distinct CDR3 sequences, around 19% of them singletons. The same data also contributed to another study, on T cells in Graves' hyperthyroidism and ophthalmopathy.

The chain employs TRBV2 and TRBJ1-1; D unresolved. The clonotype originates from a woman in her thirties with Graves disease. The material sequenced was peripheral blood mononuclear cells (PBMCs), taken at new diagnosis, from a patient treated with antithyroid drugs. CDR3 coding DNA: TGTGCCAGCAGGGGCAAGGAAGCTTTCTTT. Translating it yields CASRGKEAFF.